One and the same sample provided the 22 T cell receptor beta chains below, sequenced in a study of blood T cell repertoires in COVID-19. The protocol was immunoSEQ multiplex PCR, while the TCRdb copy is restricted to in-frame clones and leaves out a portion. The profile covers about 280,000 clones, with about four fifths appearing a single time and approximately 5% taken by the ten largest. Input material: PBMCs or T cells enriched from blood (not recorded which). These receptors came from a man aged 35-49 years who had been exposed to COVID-19.

The chain couples TRBV19 to TRBJ2-3; the match to TRBD2 covers 7 bases. This CDR3 has 13 amino acids. Trimming at V came to 5 bases and at J to 2 bases, leaving 1 base not matched to a gene. Germline V gene data show CDR1 as LNHDA and CDR2 as SQIVND (reference sequence). CDR3 bases: TGTGCCAGTAGTGGGGGGGTCACAGATACGCAGTATTTT. This encodes CASSGGVTDTQYF.

A note on this clone: The sample holds other DNA sequences that translate to the same CDR3. The chain employs TRBV5-1 and TRBJ1-1; no clear D. V was pared by 0 bases and J by 7 bases, with 10 bases between. The CDR3 is 13 residues long. Germline V gene data show CDR1 as SGHRS and CDR2 as YFSETQ. The CDR3 DNA is TGCGCCAGCAGCTTGGCGGGAGGCATTGAAGCTTTCTTT. It translates to CASSLAGGIEAFF.

In its sample, this clone was seen once. The V and J genes are TRBV4-1 and TRBJ2-5; D is undetermined. The CDR3 sequence is 12 residues long. Germline lookup yields CDR1 MGHRA and CDR2 YSYEKL. V gave up 4 bases and J gave up 2 bases, with 5 bases separating them. In DNA, the CDR3 is TGCGCCAGCAGCCGAGTACAAGAGACCCAGTACTTC. Translated: CASSRVQETQYF.

This clone occurred a few times. A single base separates this from a much larger clone, so it may be a read error. The rearrangement uses TRBV3-1 (or the pseudogene TRBV3-2) and TRBJ1-2; the D gene is possibly TRBD1 (6 bases). V was shortened by 4 bases and J by 1 base, with 7 bases between the two germline ends. This CDR3 comprises 13 residues. Per the germline V gene, CDR1 is LGHDT and CDR2 is YNNKEL (reference sequence). CDR3 region: CASSLDSNYGYTF. Here the CDR3 DNA reads TGTGCCAGCAGCCTGGACAGTAACTATGGCTACACCTTC.

CDR3 loop: CATSRGGDYNEQFF. The CDR3 bases are TGTGCCACCTCTAGGGGGGGGGACTACAATGAGCAGTTCTTC. The chain combines TRBV6-5 with TRBJ2-1; perhaps TRBD2 as D (7 bases). Germline V lookup: CDR1 MNHEY, CDR2 SVGAGI. V was clipped by 10 bases and J by 3 bases, with 16 bases between them. This CDR3 region has 14 residues.

Turning to this clone: The same CDR3 can be traced to other DNA sequences in this sample. The V gene is TRBV24-1, the J gene TRBJ2-1; 12 bases are a match to TRBD2. Germline trimming cut 4 bases from V and 4 bases from J; bases unmatched to any gene: 4. Per germline, CDR1 KGHDR and CDR2 SFDVKD. The CDR3 consists of 16 residues. In DNA form, the CDR3 reads TGTGCCACCAGTGAACGGACTAGCGGGAAGTACAATGAGCAGTTCTTC. It specifies CATSERTSGKYNEQFF.

The chain employs TRBV2 and TRBJ2-7; 9 nucleotides agree with TRBD1. Unmatched junction bases numbered 10, after V lost 10 bases and J lost 0 bases. Per germline, CDR1 SNHLY and CDR2 FYNNEI. The CDR3 is 15 residues long. The CDR3 DNA reads as TGTGCCACCAACCCGACAGGGGGAATCTCCTACGAGCAGTACTTC. Its protein product is CATNPTGGISYEQYF.

The genes are TRBV12-5 and TRBJ1-1; D unresolved. This CDR3 contains 13 residues. V was cut by 5 bases and J by 10 bases, with 17 bases left in between. Germline CDR1 reads LGHNT; CDR2 reads FRNRAP. CDR3 in DNA: TGTGCTAGTGGTAACCCCCTCTCACCCAGAGCTTTCTTT. This translates into CASGNPLSPRAFF.

The V gene is TRBV5-1, the J gene TRBJ2-2, with D possibly matching TRBD1 (6 bases). Per germline, CDR1 SGHRS and CDR2 YFSETQ. The V gene lost 4 bases and the J gene lost 8 bases, with 18 bases spanning the gap. This CDR3 is built from 15 residues. The CDR3 reads CASSGTPDIPGELFF. Written as DNA, the CDR3 is TGCGCCAGCAGCGGGACACCTGACATCCCGGGGGAGCTGTTTTTT.

The chain combines TRBV11-2 with TRBJ2-3; 8 bases align to TRBD2. CDR3 length equals 18 residues. The germline V gene encodes CDR1 SGHAT and CDR2 FQNNGV. Unmatched junction bases numbered 17, after V lost 2 bases and J lost 7 bases. CDR3 in amino acids: CASSLRRVAGGRGNTQYF. CDR3 nucleotide sequence: TGTGCCAGCAGCTTACGGAGGGTGGCGGGAGGCCGGGGGAATACGCAGTATTTT.

J is TRBJ2-7 and V is TRBV30, with TRBD1 identical over 10 bases. This CDR3 has 14 amino acids. Germline V gene lookup returns CDR1 GTSNPN and CDR2 SVGIG (reference sequence). Unmatched junction bases numbered 6, after V lost 3 bases and J lost 4 bases. CDR3 in DNA: TGTGCCTGGAGGGGACAGGGGACTCTATACGAGCAGTACTTC. It translates to CAWRGQGTLYEQYF.

V usage is TRBV28 and J usage is TRBJ1-5; D remains unclear. Germline-derived CDR1 and CDR2 are MDHEN and SYDVKM. V was pared by 2 bases and J by 7 bases, with 6 bases between. The CDR3 has 12 amino acids. CDR3 sequence reads: CASSLLLQPQHF. Here the CDR3 DNA reads TGTGCCAGCAGTTTACTCCTCCAGCCCCAGCATTTT.

The genes are TRBV9 and TRBJ1-2, with 8 bases aligning to TRBD1. This CDR3 is 18 amino acids long. Germline-derived CDR1 and CDR2 are SGDLS and YYNGEE. Trimming removed 4 bases from V and 7 bases from J; junction bases left unmatched: 21. The CDR3 region has the DNA TGTGCCAGCAGCCCTGCGTGGACAGGGAGAGCGAAGAGGAGTGGCTACACCTTC. Protein product: CASSPAWTGRAKRSGYTF.

The sample holds one count of this clone. This chain connects TRBV4-2 to TRBJ2-3; D uncertain. Trimming left V 0 bases short and J 2 bases short, with 9 bases between. CDR1 LGHNA and CDR2 YNFKEQ come from the germline V gene. The CDR3 contains 15 residues. CDR3 in amino acids: CASSQETVPTDTQYF. The CDR3 region has the DNA TGTGCCAGCAGCCAAGAGACTGTCCCCACAGATACGCAGTATTTT.

The rearrangement links TRBV7-9 to TRBJ1-6, with 7 nucleotides matching TRBD1. The CDR3 has 15 amino acids. V shed 4 bases, J shed 7 bases, and the junction held 7 bases outside the gene matches. Germline CDR1 reads SEHNR; CDR2 reads FQNEAQ (reference sequence). CDR3 protein: CASSSQGVGNSPLHF. As DNA, the CDR3 is TGTGCCAGCAGCTCCCAGGGGGTCGGGAATTCACCCCTCCACTTT.

The chain recombines TRBV9 with TRBJ1-2; 9 bases are a match to TRBD1. The CDR3 covers 15 residues. J gave up 8 bases and V 3 bases, and 11 bases lay outside the gene matches. Germline V CDR1 and CDR2: SGDLS, YYNGEE. The CDR3 DNA is TGTGCCAGCAGCGGCTCCGGGACAGGGATAGGGGGCTACACCTTC. Protein sequence: CASSGSGTGIGGYTF.

This chain joins TRBV6-9 and TRBJ2-7; 10 bases map to TRBD2. Germline V lookup: CDR1 MNHGY, CDR2 SVAAGI. This CDR3 region has 18 residues. After removal of 6 bases from V and 1 base from J, the junction contained 15 bases not matched to a gene. The CDR3 protein is CASRPHGLAVQTSYEQYF. CDR3 in DNA: TGTGCCAGCAGACCACACGGACTAGCGGTCCAGACGTCCTACGAGCAGTACTTC.

On this clone itself: One end of the junction varies from germline; a read error may be responsible. The rearrangement links TRBV7-6 to TRBJ2-4, with D possibly being TRBD2 (6 bases). Germline loops: CDR1 SGHVS, CDR2 FNYEAQ. There are 13 residues in the CDR3. The CDR3 protein is CASSQRLGTPPHF. The CDR3 DNA is TGTGCCAGCAGCCAACGACTAGGGACTCCGCCCCACTTC.

The rearrangement links TRBV30 to TRBJ1-1; D gene unclear. This CDR3 is 15 amino acids long. The germline V gene encodes CDR1 GTSNPN and CDR2 SVGIG (reference sequence). Trimming removed 1 base at V and 3 bases at J, with 15 bases between. The DNA for the CDR3 is TGTGCCTGGAGTGGATACATTGGTCGGGACACTGAAGCTTTCTTT. It translates to CAWSGYIGRDTEAFF. Looking up the rest from reference TRBV30 and TRBJ1-1 gives the full variable domain: SQTIHQWPATLVQPVGSPLSLECTVEGTSNPNLYWYRQAAGRGLQLLFYSVGIGQISSEVPQNLSASRPQDRQFILSSKKLLLSDSGFYLCAWSGYIGRDTEAFFGQGTRLTVV.

The chain uses TRBV10-2 and TRBJ2-3; TRBD2 agrees at 9 bases. The J segment lost 5 bases and the V segment lost 0 bases, leaving 15 bases of the junction unmatched. From germline, CDR1 is WSHSY and CDR2 SAAADI. The CDR3 has 19 residues. CDR3 sequence (DNA): TGCGCCAGCAGTGAGTCGATCTGGGAACAGCGGGAGGTTTTAGATACGCAGTATTTT. This gives the protein CASSESIWEQREVLDTQYF.

The genes are TRBV12-3 or TRBV12-4 and TRBJ2-1, with D perhaps TRBD2 (6 bases). Trimming pared 9 bases from V and 7 bases from J, leaving 16 bases between. CDR3 length equals 13 residues. CDR3 sequence reads: CASGRRGGNEQFF. CDR3 DNA: TGTGCCAGTGGGAGGAGGGGTGGGAATGAGCAGTTCTTC.

This rearrangement joins TRBV3-1 (or the pseudogene TRBV3-2) to TRBJ2-7; the match to TRBD2 covers 9 bases. CDR3 length equals 14 residues. Germline V lookup: CDR1 LGHDT, CDR2 YNNKEL (reference sequence). With 5 bases clipped from V and 5 bases from J, the junction kept 7 bases outside the gene matches. The CDR3 is CASSSIAGANEQYF. The CDR3 DNA sequence: TGTGCCAGCAGCTCAATAGCGGGAGCTAACGAGCAGTACTTC.